The clone carrying this T cell receptor (beta chain) showed up many times. Antigen: not known. Template material for amplifying TCR beta CDR3 regions consisted of RNA transcripts. HTBI primers were employed in a first-round RT-PCR of the TCR CDR3. Each CDR3 protein is one row after TCRdb ran MiXCR on the multiplex PCR reads. This sample has around 250,000 distinct CDR3 sequences; less than 15% occur once, and the top ten carry about an eighth. The data originate from a study of T cells in Graves' hyperthyroidism and ophthalmopathy. Study summary: At the time of initial diagnosis and before any treatment, peripheral blood was collected. General study results and limits: Clonotypes that were expanded in thyroid above 0.001 mostly appeared in blood too. Onset of ophthalmopathy came a median around 7.1 months after the model predicted it.

Sequencing used blood. This clonotype originated in a woman in her forties with Graves' hyperthyroidism that later progressed to Graves' ophthalmopathy.

CDR3 region: CASSFGTSGSVGSYNEQFF. DNA for the CDR3: TGTGCCAGCAGCTTCGGGACTAGCGGGAGTGTGGGGTCCTACAATGAGCAGTTCTTC. This rearrangement joins TRBV11-2 to TRBJ2-1, with TRBD2 matching over 14 bases. V shed 3 bases and J 1 base; nucleotides not matched to a gene: 8. This CDR3 comprises 19 residues. The germline gives CDR1 SGHAT, CDR2 FQNNGV.